Given below is one T cell receptor beta chain in context. The antigen is undetermined. PCR was performed using 60 Vbeta and 13 Jbeta primers. TCRdb's table, derived via immunoSEQ multiplex PCR, lists solely in-frame clones and lacks some. The sample has almost 85,000 clones, around four fifths seen once; the top ten hold around 2.3%. The source of the sample is a study of cytomegalovirus exposure and HLA in healthy donors. General observations from the study: Several of the most significant clusters were apparently associated with common viral pathogens in a later analysis.

The CDR3 runs to 16 residues. V lost 4 bases to trimming and J lost 1 base; unmatched junction nucleotides: 3. CDR1 and CDR2 from the germline V gene are SGHRS and YFSETQ. This cohort consisted of healthy bone marrow donors. The V call is TRBV5-1, the J call TRBJ2-2; 11 bases line up with TRBD2. This clonotype originated in a male donor in good health and CMV-seropositive. Sequencing was done on a sample of PBMCs. The CDR3 nucleotides are TGCGCCAGCAGCCTCGGACTAGCGGGGAACACCGGGGAGCTGTTTTTT. Protein: CASSLGLAGNTGELFF.